Here is one TCR beta chain with its context. Antigen specificity is unknown. TCRdb processed the RT-PCR reads anew with MiXCR; each CDR3 protein has one entry. This sample has 150,000 to 200,000 distinct CDR3 sequences, with about 10% found just once. The CDR3 runs to 13 residues. The germline V gene has CDR1 LNHDA and CDR2 SQIVND (reference sequence). With 4 bases removed from V and 1 base from J, the gap between germline ends came to 8 bases. The sample comes from a study of response to subunit inactivated influenza vaccine. General study points: The authors proposed limited new T cell recruitment per seasonal influenza vaccination.

V is TRBV19 and J is TRBJ2-7; D might be TRBD1 (6 bases). Sequenced material: CD8+ T cells sorted from PBMCs, taken approximately 25 months after vaccination. This clonotype was obtained from a man between 50 and 75 years old who received an inactivated influenza vaccine. The CDR3 protein is CASSRRGSYEQYF. In nucleotides, the CDR3 is TGTGCCAGTAGTAGAAGGGGGTCCTACGAGCAGTACTTC.